This is a list of T cell receptor beta chains from one sample in a study of human CD4 T cells and Enterobacteriaceae. The table came from immunoSEQ multiplex PCR; TCRdb's copy has only in-frame clones and leaves some out. The sample includes 25,000 to 30,000 clones, approximately 84% of them seen just once. The sequencing sample was made of memory CD4+ T cells from blood. Receptor source: a human donor in good health. Both conserved end residues are part of each CDR3. A D gene is named only where the DNA matches it firmly. Not every row has a clone size; where given, it reads once, few, many or a size class.

cdr3_aa	cdr3_nt	clone_size	v_call	j_call	d_call
CASRQGYEQYF	TGTGCCAGCCGACAGGGCTACGAGCAGTACTTC	NA	TRBV19	TRBJ2-7	TRBD1
CASSSGEGRQYF	TGTGCCAGCAGCTCAGGGGAGGGAAGGCAGTATTTT	NA	TRBV5-4	TRBJ2-3	NA
CASSPPNQPQHF	TGTGCCAGCTCACCACCGAATCAGCCCCAGCATTTT	NA	TRBV18	TRBJ1-5	NA
CASSFSSGTEAFF	TGTGCCAGCAGCTTTTCTTCGGGCACTGAAGCTTTCTTT	NA	TRBV6-1	TRBJ1-1	NA
CASSLATGFNSPLHF	TGCGCCAGCAGCTTGGCGACAGGGTTCAATTCACCCCTCCACTTT	once	TRBV5-1	TRBJ1-6	TRBD1
CASSVWLGGEQYF	TGTGCCAGCAGCGTTTGGTTAGGGGGCGAGCAGTACTTC	NA	TRBV9	TRBJ2-7	NA
CASSRVAGVYTGELFF	TGTGCCAGCAGCCGGGTGGCGGGAGTTTACACCGGGGAGCTGTTTTTT	NA	TRBV7-2	TRBJ2-2	TRBD2
CASSLDRGRDEKLFF	TGCGCCAGCAGCTTGGACAGGGGCCGGGATGAAAAACTGTTTTTT	NA	TRBV5-1	TRBJ1-4	TRBD1
CAFSKRGRAIDTQYF	TGTGCCTTCTCGAAAAGGGGGAGGGCCATAGATACGCAGTATTTT	NA	TRBV6-7	TRBJ2-3	NA
CASSDGGGQPQHF	TGTGCCAGCAGTGATGGGGGTGGACAGCCCCAGCATTTT	NA	TRBV2	TRBJ1-5	NA
CASRIGPSETQYF	TGCGCCAGCAGGATAGGGCCGTCGGAGACCCAGTACTTC	once	TRBV10-2	TRBJ2-5	NA
CASSPLTFARRLPDTQYF	TGTGCCAGCAGTCCCCTAACATTCGCCCGCCGGCTCCCAGATACGCAGTATTTT	NA	TRBV2	TRBJ2-3	NA
CASSPQGKRETQYF	TGTGCCAGCTCACCACAGGGGAAGAGAGAGACCCAGTACTTC	once	TRBV18	TRBJ2-5	NA
CASSPEGSVSGNTIYF	TGTGCCAGCTCACCGGAGGGAAGTGTGTCTGGAAACACCATATATTTT	NA	TRBV18	TRBJ1-3	NA
CASTGRMNTEAFF	TGTGCCAGCACAGGCAGGATGAACACTGAAGCTTTCTTT	few	TRBV28	TRBJ1-1	NA
CAISESRTGPSRLHF	TGTGCCATCAGTGAGTCTAGGACAGGGCCATCCAGACTCCACTTT	NA	TRBV10-3	TRBJ1-6	TRBD1
CASSEIGTGEFNEQFF	TGTGCCAGCAGTGAAATAGGGACAGGGGAATTTAATGAGCAGTTCTTC	NA	TRBV2	TRBJ2-1	TRBD1
CASSVGEGQPQHF	TGTGCCAGTAGCGTGGGGGAAGGTCAGCCCCAGCATTTT	NA	TRBV19	TRBJ1-5	NA
CASSVEGGGWQPQHF	TGTGCCAGCAGTGTGGAGGGGGGTGGGTGGCAGCCCCAGCATTTT	NA	TRBV2	TRBJ1-5	NA
CASSLRGNQPQHF	TGTGCCAGCAGCTTAAGGGGCAATCAGCCCCAGCATTTT	NA	TRBV7-9	TRBJ1-5	NA
CASRTTGGGDGYTF	TGTGCCAGCAGAACCACAGGGGGCGGGGATGGCTACACCTTC	NA	TRBV28	TRBJ1-2	TRBD1
CATSRDLQGYEQYF	TGTGCCACCAGCAGAGATCTCCAAGGCTACGAGCAGTACTTC	once	TRBV15	TRBJ2-7	NA
CASRTNYGYTF	TGTGCCAGCAGAACCAACTATGGCTACACCTTC	NA	TRBV9	TRBJ1-2	NA
CASGRGTYEQYF	TGCGCCAGCGGGCGTGGCACTTACGAGCAGTACTTC	NA	TRBV10-2	TRBJ2-7	NA